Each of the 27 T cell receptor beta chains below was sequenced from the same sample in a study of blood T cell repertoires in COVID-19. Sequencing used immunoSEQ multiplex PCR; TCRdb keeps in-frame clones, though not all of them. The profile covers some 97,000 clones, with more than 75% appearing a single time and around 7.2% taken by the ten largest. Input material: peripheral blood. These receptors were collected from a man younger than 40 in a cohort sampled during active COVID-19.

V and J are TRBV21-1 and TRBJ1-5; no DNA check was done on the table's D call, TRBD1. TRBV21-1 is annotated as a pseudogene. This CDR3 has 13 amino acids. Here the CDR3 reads CASSNQGDQPQHF. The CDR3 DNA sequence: TGTGCCAGCAGCAATCAAGGGGATCAGCCCCAGCATTTT.

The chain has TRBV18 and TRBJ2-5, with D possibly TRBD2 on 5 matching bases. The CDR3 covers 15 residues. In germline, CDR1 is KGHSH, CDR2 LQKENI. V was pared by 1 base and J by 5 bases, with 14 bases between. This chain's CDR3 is CASSPLNAGGETQYF. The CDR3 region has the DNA TGTGCCAGCTCACCACTCAACGCCGGCGGGGAGACCCAGTACTTC.

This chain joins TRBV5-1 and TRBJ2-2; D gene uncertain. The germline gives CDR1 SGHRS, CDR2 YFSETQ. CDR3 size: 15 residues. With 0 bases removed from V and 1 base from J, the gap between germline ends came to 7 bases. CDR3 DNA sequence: TGCGCCAGCAGCTTGGGCCGGGTGAACACCGGGGAGCTGTTTTTT. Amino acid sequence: CASSLGRVNTGELFF.

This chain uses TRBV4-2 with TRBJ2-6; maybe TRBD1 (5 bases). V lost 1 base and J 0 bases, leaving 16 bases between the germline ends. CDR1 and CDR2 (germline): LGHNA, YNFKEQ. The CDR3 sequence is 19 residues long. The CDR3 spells CASSQGEGRDFSGANVLTF. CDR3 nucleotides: TGTGCCAGCAGCCAAGGCGAAGGCAGGGATTTCTCTGGGGCCAACGTCCTGACTTTC.

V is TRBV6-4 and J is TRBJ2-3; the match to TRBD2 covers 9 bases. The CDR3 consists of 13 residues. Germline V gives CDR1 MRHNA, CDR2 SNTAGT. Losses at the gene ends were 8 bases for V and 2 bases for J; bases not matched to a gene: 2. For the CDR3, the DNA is TGTGCCAGCGCGGGGGGGCCCACAGATACGCAGTATTTT. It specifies CASAGGPTDTQYF.

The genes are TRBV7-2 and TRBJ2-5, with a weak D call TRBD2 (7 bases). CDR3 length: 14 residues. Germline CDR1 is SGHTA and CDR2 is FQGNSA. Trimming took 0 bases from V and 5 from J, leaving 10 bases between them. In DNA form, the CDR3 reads TGTGCCAGCAGCTTAGCGGGGGGGCTGGAGACCCAGTACTTC. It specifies CASSLAGGLETQYF.

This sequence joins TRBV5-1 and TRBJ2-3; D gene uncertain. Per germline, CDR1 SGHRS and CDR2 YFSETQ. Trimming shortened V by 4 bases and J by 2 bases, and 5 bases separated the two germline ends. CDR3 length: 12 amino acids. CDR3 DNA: TGCGCCAGCAGCCTACCCACAGATACGCAGTATTTT. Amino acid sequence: CASSLPTDTQYF.

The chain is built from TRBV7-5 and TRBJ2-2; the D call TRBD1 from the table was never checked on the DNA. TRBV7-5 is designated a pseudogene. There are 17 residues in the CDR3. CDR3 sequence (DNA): TGTGCCAGAAGCCCAGGGCGGCTTTCGGCGGTGACCGGGGAGCTGTTTTTT. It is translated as CARSPGRLSAVTGELFF.

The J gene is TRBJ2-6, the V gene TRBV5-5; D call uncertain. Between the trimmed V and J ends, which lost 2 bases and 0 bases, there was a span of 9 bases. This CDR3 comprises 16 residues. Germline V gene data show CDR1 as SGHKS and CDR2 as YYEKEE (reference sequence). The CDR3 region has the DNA TGTGCCAGCAGCTTCGGTCCCCTCTCTGGGGCCAACGTCCTGACTTTC. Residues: CASSFGPLSGANVLTF.

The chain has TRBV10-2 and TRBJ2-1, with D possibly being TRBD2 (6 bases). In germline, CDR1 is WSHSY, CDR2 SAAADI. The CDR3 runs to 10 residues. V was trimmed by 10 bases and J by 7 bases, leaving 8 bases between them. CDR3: CATLANEQFF. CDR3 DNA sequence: TGCGCCACGCTAGCGAATGAGCAGTTCTTC.

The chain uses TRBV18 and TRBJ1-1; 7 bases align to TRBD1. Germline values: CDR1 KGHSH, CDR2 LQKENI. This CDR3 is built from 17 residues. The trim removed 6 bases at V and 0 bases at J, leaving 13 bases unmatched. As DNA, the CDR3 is TGTGCCAGCTCTCCCGATTCGACAGGGATCATGAACACTGAAGCTTTCTTT. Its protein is CASSPDSTGIMNTEAFF.

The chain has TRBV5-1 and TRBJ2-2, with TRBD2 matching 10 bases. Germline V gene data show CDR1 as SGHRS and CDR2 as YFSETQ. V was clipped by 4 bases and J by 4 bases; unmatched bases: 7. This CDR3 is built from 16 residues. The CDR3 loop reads CASSPGLAEFTGELFF. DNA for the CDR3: TGCGCCAGCAGCCCCGGACTAGCGGAGTTCACCGGGGAGCTGTTTTTT.

CDR3 protein: CASSENLAGPYEQYF. In nucleotides, the CDR3 is TGCGCCAGCAGTGAGAATCTAGCGGGGCCATACGAGCAGTACTTC. The chain uses TRBV4-3 and TRBJ2-7; 9 nucleotides agree with TRBD2. The CDR3 runs to 15 residues. Germline lookup yields CDR1 LGHNA and CDR2 YSLEER. Trimming took 6 bases from V and 4 from J; bases not matched to a gene: 10.

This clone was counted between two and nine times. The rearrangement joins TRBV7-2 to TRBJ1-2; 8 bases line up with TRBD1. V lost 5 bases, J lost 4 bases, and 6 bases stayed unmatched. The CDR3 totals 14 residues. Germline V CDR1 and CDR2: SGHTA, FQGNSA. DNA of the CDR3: TGTGCCAGCAGCGCTCCGGGACAGGTCTATGGCTACACCTTC. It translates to CASSAPGQVYGYTF.

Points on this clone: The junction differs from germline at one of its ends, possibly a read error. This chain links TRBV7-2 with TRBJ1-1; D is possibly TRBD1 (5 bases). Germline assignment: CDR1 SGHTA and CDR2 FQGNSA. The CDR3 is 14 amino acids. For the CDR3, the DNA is TGTGCCAGCAGCAGGGGAGGAGGGAACGCTGAAGCTTTCTTT. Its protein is CASSRGGGNAEAFF.

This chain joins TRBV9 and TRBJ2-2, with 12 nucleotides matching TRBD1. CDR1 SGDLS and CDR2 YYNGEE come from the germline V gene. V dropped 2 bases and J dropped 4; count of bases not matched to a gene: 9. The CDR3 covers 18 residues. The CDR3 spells CASSVSHRDRGRTGELFF. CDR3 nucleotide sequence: TGTGCCAGCAGCGTGTCCCACCGGGACAGGGGGCGCACCGGGGAGCTGTTTTTT.

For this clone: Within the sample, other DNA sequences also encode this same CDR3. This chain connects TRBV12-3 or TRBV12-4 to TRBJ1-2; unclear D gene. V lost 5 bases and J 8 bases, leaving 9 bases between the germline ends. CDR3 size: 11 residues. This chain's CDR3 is CASSPGYGYTF. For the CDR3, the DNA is TGTGCCAGCAGTCCCGGGTACGGCTACACCTTC.

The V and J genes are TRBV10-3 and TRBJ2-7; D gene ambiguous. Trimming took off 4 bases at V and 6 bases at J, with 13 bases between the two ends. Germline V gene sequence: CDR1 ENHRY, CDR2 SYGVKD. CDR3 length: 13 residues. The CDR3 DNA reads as TGTGCCATCAGTGTTTTACGCGATGGCGAGCAGTACTTC. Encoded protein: CAISVLRDGEQYF.

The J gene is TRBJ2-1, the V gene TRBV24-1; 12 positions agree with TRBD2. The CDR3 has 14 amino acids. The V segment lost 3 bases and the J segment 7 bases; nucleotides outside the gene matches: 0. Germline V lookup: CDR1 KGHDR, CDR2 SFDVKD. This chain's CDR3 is CATSDTSGGNEQFF. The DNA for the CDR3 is TGTGCCACCAGTGATACTAGCGGGGGGAATGAGCAGTTCTTC.

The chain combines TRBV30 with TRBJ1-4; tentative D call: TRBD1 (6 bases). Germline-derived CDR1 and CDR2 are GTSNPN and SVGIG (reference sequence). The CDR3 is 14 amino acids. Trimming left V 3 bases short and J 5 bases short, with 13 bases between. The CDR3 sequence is CAWREQGANEKLFF. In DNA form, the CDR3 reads TGTGCCTGGAGGGAACAGGGAGCCAATGAAAAACTGTTTTTT.

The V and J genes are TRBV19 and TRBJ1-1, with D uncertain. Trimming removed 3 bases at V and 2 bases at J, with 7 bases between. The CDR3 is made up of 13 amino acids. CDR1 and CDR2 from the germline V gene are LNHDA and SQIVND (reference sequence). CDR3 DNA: TGTGCCAGTAGTATCAGGAAAAACACTGAAGCTTTCTTT. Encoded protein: CASSIRKNTEAFF.

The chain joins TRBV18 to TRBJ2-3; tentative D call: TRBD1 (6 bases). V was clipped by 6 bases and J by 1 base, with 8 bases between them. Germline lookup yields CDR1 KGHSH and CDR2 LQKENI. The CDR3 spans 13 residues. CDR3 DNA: TGTGCCAGCTCCGGACAGCGCACAGATACGCAGTATTTT. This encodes CASSGQRTDTQYF.

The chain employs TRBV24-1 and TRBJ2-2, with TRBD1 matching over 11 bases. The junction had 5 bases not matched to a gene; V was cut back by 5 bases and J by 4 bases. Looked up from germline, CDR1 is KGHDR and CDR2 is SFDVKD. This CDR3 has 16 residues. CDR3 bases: TGTGCCACCAGTGGTCGGACAGGGGGCGGCACCGGGGAGCTGTTTTTT. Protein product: CATSGRTGGGTGELFF.

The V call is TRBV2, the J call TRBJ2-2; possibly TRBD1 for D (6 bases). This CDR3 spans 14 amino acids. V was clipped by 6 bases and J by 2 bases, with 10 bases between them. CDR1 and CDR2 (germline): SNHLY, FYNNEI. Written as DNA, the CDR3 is TGTGCCAGCAGACGGGACACTAACACCGGGGAGCTGTTTTTT. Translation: CASRRDTNTGELFF.

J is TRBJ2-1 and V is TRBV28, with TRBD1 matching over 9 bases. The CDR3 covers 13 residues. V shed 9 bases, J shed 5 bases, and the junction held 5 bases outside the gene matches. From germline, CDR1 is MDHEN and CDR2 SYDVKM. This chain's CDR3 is CASRGQGDNEQFF. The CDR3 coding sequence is TGTGCCAGTAGGGGACAGGGTGACAATGAGCAGTTCTTC.

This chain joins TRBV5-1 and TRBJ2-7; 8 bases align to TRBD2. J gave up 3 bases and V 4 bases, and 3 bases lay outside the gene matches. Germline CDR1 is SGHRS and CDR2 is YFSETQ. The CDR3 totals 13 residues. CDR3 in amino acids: CASSREGGYEQYF. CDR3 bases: TGCGCCAGCAGCCGGGAGGGGGGCTACGAGCAGTACTTC. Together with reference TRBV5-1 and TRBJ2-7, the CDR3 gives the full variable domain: KAGVTQTPRYLIKTRGQQVTLSCSPISGHRSVSWYQQTPGQGLQFLFEYFSETQRNKGNFPGRFSGRQFSNSRSEMNVSTLELGDSALYLCASSREGGYEQYFGPGTRLTVT.

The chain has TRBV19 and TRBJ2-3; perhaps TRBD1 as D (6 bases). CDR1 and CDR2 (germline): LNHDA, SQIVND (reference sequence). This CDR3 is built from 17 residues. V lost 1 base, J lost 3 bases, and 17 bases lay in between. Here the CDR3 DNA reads TGTGCCAGTAGTATAGTGGGGGCAGGGGTTAGAACAGATACGCAGTATTTT. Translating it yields CASSIVGAGVRTDTQYF. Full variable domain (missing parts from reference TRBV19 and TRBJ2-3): DGGITQSPKYLFRKEGQNVTLSCEQNLNHDAMYWYRQDPGQGLRLIYYSQIVNDFQKGDIAEGYSVSREKKESFPLTVTSAQKNPTAFYLCASSIVGAGVRTDTQYFGPGTRLTVL.